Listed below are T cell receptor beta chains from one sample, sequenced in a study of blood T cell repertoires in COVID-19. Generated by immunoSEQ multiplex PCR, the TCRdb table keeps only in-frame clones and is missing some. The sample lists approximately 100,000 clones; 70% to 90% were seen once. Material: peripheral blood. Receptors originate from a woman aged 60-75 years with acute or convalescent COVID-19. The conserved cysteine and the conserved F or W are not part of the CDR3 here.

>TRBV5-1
ASSSGTGGWGNTEAF
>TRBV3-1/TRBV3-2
ASSLWGQGADNYGYT
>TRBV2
ASTRRSHGYT
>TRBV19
ASSLRDRRGGYT
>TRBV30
AWSPIRGPSSGNTIY
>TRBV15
ATSRDRASANYGYT
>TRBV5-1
ASSLVGDGAGASGYT
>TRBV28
ASSPFDRFNQPQH
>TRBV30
AWSVRDALLLSGNTIY
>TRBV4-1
ASSQDRLTQY
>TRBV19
ASGSTYEQY
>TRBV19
ASNRGVGQPQH
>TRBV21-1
ASSKPRQRESYEQY
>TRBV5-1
ASSLDVTGTGELF
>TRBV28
ASSLGQAVSGNTIY
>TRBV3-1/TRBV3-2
ASNQGPTVGNTIY